This T cell receptor (beta chain) was profiled in a study of blood T cell repertoires in COVID-19. In assigning cohorts, the study relied on participant-reported clinical history. Recovered participants had two consecutive negative NP/OP PCR tests, healthcare professional clearance, or symptom resolution. Generated by immunoSEQ multiplex PCR, the TCRdb table keeps only in-frame clones and is missing some. The table lists 300,000 to 350,000 clones, about nine tenths of them singletons. The ends lost 0 bases at V and 4 bases at J; junction bases unmatched: 4. Germline V CDR1 and CDR2: SGHDT, YYEEEE. This CDR3 contains 15 residues.

The sequencing input was PBMCs or T cells enriched from blood (not recorded which). This chain connects TRBV5-6 to TRBJ2-7; TRBD1 matches 10 bases. The TCR sequence derives from a woman aged 18 to 35 who had recovered from COVID-19. Written as DNA, the CDR3 is TGTGCCAGCAGCTTGGGACAGGGGGCTTGGTACGAGCAGTACTTC. Protein sequence: CASSLGQGAWYEQYF.